Reported below is one T cell receptor (beta chain). A junction end diverges from the germline sequence, so it may reflect a read error. This specimen belongs to a study of read filtering for tumor transcriptome and immune sequencing. Study-wide background: Whole-transcriptome libraries were prepared after DNase treatment.

Germline lookup yields CDR1 DFQATT and CDR2 SNEGSKA (reference sequence). The CDR3 runs to 17 residues. From 350 to 500 ng of RNA, a library with molecular barcoded alpha/delta and beta/gamma adaptors was made. TCRdb processed the reads anew with MiXCR; each CDR3 protein has one entry. Of around 58,000 distinct CDR3 sequences in the sample, roughly 13% are singletons; the top ten hold roughly 45%. The rearrangement links TRBV20-1 to TRBJ2-6; maybe TRBD1 (5 bases). Sequenced: a population of CD138-negative cells sorted from bone marrow. This TCR derives from a donor over 35 with multiple myeloma. The CDR3: CSARIPVSLTGADVLIF. The DNA of the CDR3 is TGCAGTGCTAGAATTCCAGTATCCTTAACTGGGGCCGACGTCCTGATTTTC.